These 9 T cell receptor beta chains were all obtained from the same sample, sequenced in a study of blood T cell repertoires in COVID-19. Sequencing used immunoSEQ multiplex PCR; TCRdb keeps in-frame clones, though not all of them. The sample yields about 210,000 clones, 84% seen once. Source material: PBMCs or T cells enriched from blood (not recorded which). The receptors stem from a woman aged 25 to 39 who had been exposed to COVID-19.

The rearrangement joins TRBV7-9 to TRBJ2-1; 10 positions agree with TRBD1. CDR3 length: 16 amino acids. Germline CDR1 is SEHNR and CDR2 is FQNEAQ (reference sequence). V dropped 5 bases and J dropped 3; count of bases not matched to a gene: 7. CDR3 protein: CASSLMGTGVYNEQFF. In DNA form, the CDR3 reads TGTGCCAGCAGCCTGATGGGGACAGGGGTCTACAATGAGCAGTTCTTC.

This clone was seen only once. The chain combines TRBV7-9 with TRBJ2-5; the D gene is possibly TRBD2 (6 bases). CDR1 SEHNR and CDR2 FQNEAQ come from the germline V gene (reference sequence). This CDR3 spans 14 amino acids. The V end lost 3 bases, the J end lost 0 bases, and 8 bases lay between the germline ends. CDR3 in amino acids: CASSFRLDQETQYF. In DNA, the CDR3 is TGTGCCAGCAGCTTTAGACTAGACCAAGAGACCCAGTACTTC.

The J gene is TRBJ2-5, the V gene TRBV5-1, with 7 bases fitting TRBD1. CDR3 length equals 14 residues. Germline V gene lookup returns CDR1 SGHRS and CDR2 YFSETQ. Trimming cost V 3 bases and J 1 base; bases outside gene matches: 3. The DNA of the CDR3 is TGCGCCAGCAGCTCGGGACAGAGCCAAGAGACCCAGTACTTC. Protein sequence: CASSSGQSQETQYF.

This chain joins TRBV30 and TRBJ1-6; D may be TRBD1 (5 bases). This CDR3 is 14 amino acids long. V was pared by 4 bases and J by 7 bases, with 14 bases between. The germline CDR1 and CDR2 sequences are GTSNPN and SVGIG (reference sequence). The CDR3 nucleotides are TGTGCCTGGACCCCAGGGTTGGGGAATTCACCCCTCCACTTT. It encodes CAWTPGLGNSPLHF.

The chain links TRBV29-1 to TRBJ2-3; possible D gene TRBD2, 6 bases. Germline CDR1 is SQVTM and CDR2 is ANQGSEA. The length of the CDR3 is 13 residues. V lost 4 bases, J lost 1 base, and 9 bases lay in between. The CDR3 bases are TGCAGCGTTGTGGCTAGCGGCACAGATACGCAGTATTTT. Amino acids: CSVVASGTDTQYF.

The chain couples TRBV19 to TRBJ2-5; a possible D gene is TRBD2 (5 bases). CDR1 is LNHDA, CDR2 SQIVND, per germline (reference sequence). V gave up 5 bases and J gave up 4 bases, with 14 bases separating them. CDR3 size: 14 residues. The DNA of the CDR3 is TGTGCCAGTAGTGCCTTATTGAGGGTAGAGACCCAGTACTTC. Its protein product is CASSALLRVETQYF.

This chain connects TRBV5-5 to TRBJ2-1; 11 positions agree with TRBD2. The ends lost 4 bases at V and 3 bases at J; junction bases unmatched: 12. The germline gives CDR1 SGHKS, CDR2 YYEKEE (reference sequence). The CDR3 contains 18 residues. CDR3 sequence (DNA): TGTGCCAGCAGCGCTGAGCTCGGACTAGCGGGCGACTACAATGAGCAGTTCTTC. It specifies CASSAELGLAGDYNEQFF. The entire variable domain, with the rest obtained from reference TRBV5-5 and TRBJ2-1, is as follows: DAGVTQSPTHLIKTRGQQVTLRCSPISGHKSVSWYQQVLGQGPQFIFQYYEKEERGRGNFPDRFSARQFPNYSSELNVNALLLGDSALYLCASSAELGLAGDYNEQFFGPGTRLTVL.

The V call is TRBV10-3, the J call TRBJ1-5; D is possibly TRBD1 (5 bases). V was clipped by 2 bases and J by 5 bases, with 13 bases between them. The CDR3 spans 15 residues. Germline CDR1 and CDR2: ENHRY and SYGVKD. The CDR3 DNA reads as TGTGCCATCAGTGAGAATCAGGGTGACGATCAGCCCCAGCATTTT. Translation gives CAISENQGDDQPQHF.

The chain combines TRBV27 with TRBJ1-6; D possibly corresponds to TRBD1 (6 bases). Between the trimmed V and J ends, which lost 5 bases and 0 bases, there was a span of 11 bases. This CDR3 spans 16 amino acids. Germline CDR1 is MNHEY and CDR2 is SMNVEV (reference sequence). The CDR3 reads CASSPGQSSYNSPLHF. CDR3 bases: TGTGCCAGCAGTCCTGGACAGAGCTCCTATAATTCACCCCTCCACTTT.